A single sample is the source of the 30 T cell receptor beta chains below, sequenced in a study of blood T cells in healthy people across ages (dated by TCRdb to about 2015). Libraries were constructed by 5' RACE. A second PCR of roughly 7 to 12 cycles was run with a J-beta primer mix and a sample-barcoded 5' primer. The public reads were reanalyzed by TCRdb: fastp trimming at Q25, MiXCR alignment, in-frame beta chains only. CDR3 protein duplicates are merged, each entry listing the most common genes and DNA. The sample includes around 2 million distinct CDR3 sequences, with about two fifths observed a single time. 23% of the sample rests with the top ten. Specimen: blood. The receptors stem from a human donor in good health.

Only one count was recorded for this clonotype. The rearrangement uses TRBV5-5 and TRBJ1-5; no definite D call. V lost 4 bases and J 0 bases, leaving 11 bases between the germline ends. The CDR3 extends over 15 amino acids. Germline V gives CDR1 SGHKS, CDR2 YYEKEE (reference sequence). Written as DNA, the CDR3 is TGTGCCAGCAGCCGCCTGGAGAGTAGCAATCAGCCCCAGCATTTT. Its protein is CASSRLESSNQPQHF.

Regarding this clonotype: A read error may account for a junction end that differs from germline. The chain recombines TRBV7-2 with TRBJ2-7; TRBD1 matches at 8 bases. The germline V gene encodes CDR1 SGHTA and CDR2 FQGNSA. The CDR3 runs to 14 residues. The CDR3 sequence: CATSRAGGGYEQYF. The CDR3 DNA reads TGTGCCACCAGCAGGGCAGGGGGCGGGTACGAGCAGTACTTC.

This clonotype was recorded once. The genes are TRBV12-3 or TRBV12-4 and TRBJ2-7, with D unclear. The CDR3 has 13 residues. V dropped 4 bases and J dropped 5 bases, with 12 bases sitting between them. The DNA for the CDR3 is TGTGCCAGCAGTTGGTCCCTTAGCAACGAGCAGTACTTC. Translating it yields CASSWSLSNEQYF.

V is TRBV29-1 and J is TRBJ2-7; either TRBD1 or TRBD2 may supply D (5 bases each). Per the germline V gene, CDR1 is SQVTM and CDR2 is ANQGSEA. The length of the CDR3 is 15 residues. V was pared by 5 bases and J by 2 bases, with 19 bases between. The CDR3 is CSVWGFRGFTYEQYF. In nucleotides, the CDR3 is TGCAGCGTTTGGGGGTTTCGAGGATTCACCTACGAGCAGTACTTC.

The J gene is TRBJ1-4, the V gene TRBV5-1; 7 bases fit TRBD1. Germline V gene lookup returns CDR1 SGHRS and CDR2 YFSETQ. V trimming: 4 bases; J trimming: 4 bases; junction bases outside the gene matches: 4. The CDR3 has 14 amino acids. The CDR3 protein is CASSVTGVNEKLFF. CDR3 coding DNA: TGCGCCAGCAGCGTAACAGGGGTTAATGAAAAACTGTTTTTT.

The rearrangement joins TRBV12-3 or TRBV12-4 to TRBJ2-1; TRBD1 might be the D (6 bases). Trimming cost V 6 bases and J 1 base, with 13 bases left between them. This CDR3 contains 15 residues. The CDR3: CASSLWDNSYNEQFF. The CDR3 coding sequence is TGTGCCAGCAGCCTCTGGGACAATTCCTACAATGAGCAGTTCTTC.

In DNA, the CDR3 is TGCGCCAGCAGCTTTCCCGGGGGTTCCAACAATGAGCAGTTCTTC. Translation gives CASSFPGGSNNEQFF. The chain combines TRBV5-1 with TRBJ2-1; tentatively, D is TRBD2 (6 bases). Between the trimmed V and J ends, which lost 2 bases and 5 bases, there was a span of 14 bases. In germline, CDR1 is SGHRS, CDR2 YFSETQ. The CDR3 runs to 15 residues.

In the case of this clonotype: It may be a read error: a sequence one base away is much more abundant. CDR3 sequence reads: CSARPYGYTF. CDR3 nucleotides: TGCAGTGCTAGACCCTATGGCTACACCTTC. The chain is built from TRBV20-1 and TRBJ1-2; unclear D gene. The CDR3 has 10 residues. The germline V gene encodes CDR1 DFQATT and CDR2 SNEGSKA (reference sequence). V gave up 2 bases and J gave up 4 bases, with 2 bases separating them.

This clonotype occurred a few times. The gene calls are TRBV6-5 and TRBJ2-1, with D perhaps being TRBD1 or TRBD2 (5 bases each). The germline V and J ends were trimmed by 0 bases and 6 bases, with 12 bases remaining between them. Germline CDR1 MNHEY, CDR2 SVGAGI. The CDR3 consists of 15 residues. The CDR3 bases are TGTGCCAGCAGTTACTCCGGACTTGGGGGCAATGAGCAGTTCTTC. Translating gives CASSYSGLGGNEQFF.

This chain uses TRBV4-3 with TRBJ2-7, with a tentative D call TRBD1 (6 bases). V lost 3 bases, J lost 6 bases, and 18 bases lay in between. Looked up from germline, CDR1 is LGHNA and CDR2 is YSLEER. This CDR3 region has 15 residues. DNA of the CDR3: TGCGCCAGCAGCCACCGCGGACACAGGGTAACCGAGCAGTACTTC. Encoded protein: CASSHRGHRVTEQYF.

The genes are TRBV29-1 and TRBJ2-3, with D unclear. In germline, CDR1 is SQVTM, CDR2 ANQGSEA. The V and J ends lost 5 bases and 0 bases respectively, with 15 bases between them. The CDR3 covers 15 residues. CDR3 sequence reads: CSVLPPLGSTDTQYF. CDR3 coding DNA: TGCAGCGTTCTGCCCCCCCTAGGAAGCACAGATACGCAGTATTTT.

The genes are TRBV5-6 and TRBJ2-1, with 8 bases that match TRBD2. Germline lookup yields CDR1 SGHDT and CDR2 YYEEEE. The V segment lost 4 bases and the J segment 2 bases; nucleotides outside the gene matches: 2. CDR3 length: 14 residues. The CDR3 protein is CASSRRGAYNEQFF. CDR3 coding DNA: TGTGCCAGCAGCCGGCGGGGGGCCTACAATGAGCAGTTCTTC.

This chain links TRBV3-1 with TRBJ2-4, with D tentatively TRBD1 or TRBD2 (5 bases each). This CDR3 is built from 14 residues. The germline gives CDR1 LGHDT, CDR2 YNNKEL (reference sequence). Trimming took off 4 bases at V and 5 bases at J, with 12 bases between the two ends. CDR3 DNA: TGTGCCAGCAGCCCCGGGACGACCGAAAACATTCAGTACTTC. Its protein is CASSPGTTENIQYF.

This chain links TRBV5-1 with TRBJ1-5; D is ambiguous. CDR1 and CDR2 (germline): SGHRS, YFSETQ. V lost 5 bases and J 5 bases, leaving 11 bases between the germline ends. The length of the CDR3 is 13 residues. CDR3 in amino acids: CASRISDDQPQHF. CDR3 DNA: TGCGCCAGCAGGATATCAGACGATCAGCCCCAGCATTTT. Full variable domain (rest looked up from reference TRBV5-1 and TRBJ1-5): KAGVTQTPRYLIKTRGQQVTLSCSPISGHRSVSWYQQTPGQGLQFLFEYFSETQRNKGNFPGRFSGRQFSNSRSEMNVSTLELGDSALYLCASRISDDQPQHFGDGTRLSIL.

This clonotype was detected only a few times. This chain connects TRBV12-3 or TRBV12-4 to TRBJ2-7, with D unresolved. There are 13 residues in the CDR3. V was cut by 1 base and J by 7 bases, with 11 bases left in between. The CDR3 is CASSLGARIEQYF. The CDR3, as DNA: TGTGCCAGCAGTTTAGGGGCGCGGATAGAGCAGTACTTC.

V and J are TRBV28 and TRBJ1-1; TRBD1 matches 9 bases. From germline, CDR1 is MDHEN and CDR2 SYDVKM. The CDR3 runs 16 residues. J lost 9 bases, V lost 5 bases, and 16 bases had no gene match. CDR3 residues: CASSPPLEPGQGKAFF. CDR3 nucleotide sequence: TGTGCCAGCAGTCCCCCCCTAGAGCCGGGACAGGGTAAAGCTTTCTTT.

This clonotype was detected once. V usage is TRBV4-3 and J usage is TRBJ1-1; D remains unclear. The CDR3 sequence is 18 residues long. CDR1 and CDR2 (germline): LGHNA, YSLEER. The V end was cut by 4 bases, the J end by 0 bases, with 21 bases between. The CDR3: CASSRILSGEGMNTEAFF. CDR3 DNA: TGCGCCAGCAGCCGAATACTAAGCGGGGAAGGGATGAACACTGAAGCTTTCTTT.

This clonotype came up many times. This chain uses TRBV20-1 with TRBJ2-1; 15 bases are a match to TRBD2. The germline V gene encodes CDR1 DFQATT and CDR2 SNEGSKA (reference sequence). CDR3 length: 15 amino acids. J lost 5 bases, V lost 6 bases, and 5 bases had no gene match. The CDR3 coding sequence is TGCAGTGCCCAGGGACTAGCGGGGGGAGACAATGAGCAGTTCTTC. It yields the protein CSAQGLAGGDNEQFF.

This clonotype came up a few times. The CDR3 here is CSAEHSGGLDEQFF. The CDR3 bases are TGCAGCGCTGAGCATAGCGGGGGCCTCGATGAGCAGTTCTTC. The genes are TRBV29-1 and TRBJ2-1, with 9 bases fitting TRBD2. V lost 7 bases to trimming and J lost 8 bases; unmatched junction nucleotides: 12. Per the germline V gene, CDR1 is SQVTM and CDR2 is ANQGSEA. CDR3 length equals 14 residues.

DNA for the CDR3: TGTGCCAGCAGCTTCTTCCGCCCAGGACACATGAACACTGAAGCTTTCTTT. This encodes CASSFFRPGHMNTEAFF. The chain carries TRBV7-2 and TRBJ1-1, with a tentative D call TRBD1 (5 bases). The V gene lost 3 bases and the J gene lost 0 bases, with 17 bases spanning the gap. This CDR3 region has 17 residues. Germline assignment: CDR1 SGHTA and CDR2 FQGNSA.

Regarding this clonotype: A read error may be the cause here, since a much bigger clone is one base away. V usage is TRBV20-1 and J usage is TRBJ2-1, with 9 bases aligning to TRBD2. The CDR3 totals 19 residues. Germline CDR1 DFQATT, CDR2 SNEGSKA (reference sequence). J lost 0 bases, V lost 5 bases, and 17 bases had no gene match. The chain's CDR3 is CSAVRGGAYTLNSYNEQFF. CDR3 nucleotide sequence: TGCAGTGCTGTTCGCGGGGGGGCCTACACCTTAAACTCCTACAATGAGCAGTTCTTC.

This clonotype has just a few counts. This chain connects TRBV27 to TRBJ2-2; TRBD1 might be the D (6 bases). Trimming cost V 2 bases and J 7 bases, with 17 bases left between them. This CDR3 is 16 amino acids long. CDR1 MNHEY and CDR2 SMNVEV come from the germline V gene (reference sequence). CDR3 sequence: CASSLRGGRSLGELFF. The DNA of the CDR3 is TGTGCCAGCAGTTTAAGAGGGGGAAGAAGCCTCGGGGAGCTGTTTTTT.

The chain couples TRBV14 to TRBJ2-3; D is ambiguous. The CDR3 runs to 13 residues. Germline lookup yields CDR1 SGHDN and CDR2 FVKESK. V was clipped by 4 bases and J by 6 bases, with 11 bases between them. Here the CDR3 reads CASSRWTPDTQYF. The CDR3 nucleotides read TGTGCCAGCAGCCGGTGGACCCCGGATACGCAGTATTTT.

This clonotype has just a few counts. The chain is built from TRBV29-1 and TRBJ1-2; D unresolved. CDR3 length: 13 residues. V shed 3 bases and J shed 4 bases, with 12 bases lying between them. Germline CDR1 reads SQVTM; CDR2 reads ANQGSEA. CDR3 DNA: TGCAGCGTTGAGATCCACAGTGGCTATGGCTACACCTTC. Translated, it gives CSVEIHSGYGYTF.

This clonotype was seen a few times. This rearrangement joins TRBV18 to TRBJ2-7; the D is unclear. CDR3 length: 12 residues. Trimming removed 0 bases from V and 6 bases from J, with 6 bases in between. Looked up from germline, CDR1 is KGHSH and CDR2 is LQKENI. CDR3 residues: CASSPPASEQYF. In nucleotides, the CDR3 is TGTGCCAGCTCACCACCCGCGAGCGAGCAGTACTTC.

Here the CDR3 reads CSARLAGFTDTQYF. CDR3 nucleotides: TGCAGTGCTAGACTAGCGGGGTTCACAGATACGCAGTATTTT. The genes are TRBV20-1 and TRBJ2-3; 9 nucleotides line up with TRBD2. From germline, CDR1 is DFQATT and CDR2 SNEGSKA (reference sequence). V lost 2 bases and J lost 2; bases outside the gene matches: 2. The CDR3 contains 14 residues.

J is TRBJ2-4 and V is TRBV28; 7 bases are a match to TRBD2. The CDR3 is 13 amino acids. Losses at the gene ends were 6 bases for V and 10 bases for J; bases not matched to a gene: 9. Germline V gene lookup returns CDR1 MDHEN and CDR2 SYDVKM. The CDR3 loop is CASSLGEGRIQYF. The CDR3, as DNA: TGTGCCAGCAGCTTGGGGGAGGGAAGGATTCAGTACTTC.

This chain joins TRBV15 and TRBJ1-1, with D hard to call. The CDR3 consists of 16 residues. V gave up 0 bases and J gave up 2 bases, with 13 bases separating them. Germline V lookup: CDR1 LNHNV, CDR2 YYDKDF (reference sequence). CDR3 amino acids: CATSRDIAGLNTEAFF. DNA for the CDR3: TGTGCCACCAGCAGAGATATAGCAGGTTTAAACACTGAAGCTTTCTTT.

This clonotype was detected a few times. J is TRBJ2-4 and V is TRBV24-1; D is undetermined. The germline V gene has CDR1 KGHDR and CDR2 SFDVKD. The V gene lost 1 base and the J gene lost 15 bases, with 15 bases spanning the gap. The CDR3 consists of 13 residues. The CDR3 region is CATSDFIELLRYF. The CDR3 DNA sequence: TGTGCCACCAGTGATTTCATCGAACTCTTGAGGTACTTC.

This clonotype was observed a single time. A clone one base away is much larger, so this may be a read error. The conserved closing phenylalanine or tryptophan is absent in this CDR3, likely reflecting a read error. This chain links TRBV20-1 with TRBJ2-7; D unresolved. Per the germline V gene, CDR1 is DFQATT and CDR2 is SNEGSKA (reference sequence). The V and J ends lost 6 bases and 2 bases respectively, with 17 bases between them. The CDR3 loop spans 14 amino acids. In DNA, the CDR3 is TGCAGTGCCGTAGGAAGAGACAATACCTACGAGCAGTACTGC. Amino acids: CSAVGRDNTYEQYC.